These 14 T cell receptor beta chains were all obtained from the same sample, sequenced in a study of shared clonotypes between healthy human individuals. TCRdb keeps only in-frame clones here, not all; method: immunoSEQ multiplex PCR. In the table there are about 1 million clones, around 78% of which are singletons. The sample comprised memory CD4+ T cells from PBMCs. As for subset: CD45RA-negative fraction. These receptor sequences come from a man aged 18 to 30 in good health. Some clones in this sample may be carry-over from other donors' samples.

V is TRBV29-1 and J is TRBJ2-6; D is perhaps TRBD2 (6 bases). V was cut by 7 bases and J by 1 base, with 11 bases left in between. The CDR3 sequence is 14 residues long. Germline V gene sequence: CDR1 SQVTM, CDR2 ANQGSEA. CDR3 protein: CSAGGGSGANVLTF. CDR3 sequence (DNA): TGCAGCGCCGGGGGTGGGTCTGGGGCCAACGTCCTGACTTTC. Combining the CDR3 with reference TRBV29-1 and TRBJ2-6 gives the whole variable domain SAVISQKPSRDICQRGTSLTIQCQVDSQVTMMFWYRQQPGQSLTLIATANQGSEATYESGFVIDKFPISRPNLTFSTLTVSNMSPEDSSIYLCSAGGGSGANVLTFGAGSRLTVL.

The rearrangement links TRBV28 to TRBJ2-5; 8 bases line up with TRBD1. The CDR3 loop spans 14 amino acids. V lost 7 bases to trimming and J lost 4 bases; unmatched junction nucleotides: 8. CDR1 is MDHEN, CDR2 SYDVKM, per germline. CDR3 DNA: TGTGCCAGCAACGAACAGGGGGTCCGAGAGACCCAGTACTTC. It encodes CASNEQGVRETQYF.

The V call is TRBV5-1, the J call TRBJ2-7; 11 bases align to TRBD2. V shed 4 bases, J shed 6 bases, and the junction held 12 bases outside the gene matches. The length of the CDR3 is 16 residues. Germline V gene sequence: CDR1 SGHRS, CDR2 YFSETQ. In nucleotides, the CDR3 is TGCGCCAGCAGCCCACTAGCGGGAGTGGAGTTCCGCGAGCAGTACTTC. Translated, it gives CASSPLAGVEFREQYF.

The chain uses TRBV11-2 and TRBJ2-5; D perhaps matches TRBD1 (5 bases). With 5 bases removed from V and 4 bases from J, the gap between germline ends came to 14 bases. The CDR3 is made up of 14 amino acids. Germline loops: CDR1 SGHAT, CDR2 FQNNGV. This CDR3 reads CASSQGVGVETQYF. For the CDR3, the DNA is TGTGCCAGCAGCCAAGGGGTCGGCGTAGAGACCCAGTACTTC.

The chain combines TRBV28 with TRBJ1-4; 9 nucleotides line up with TRBD1. The CDR3 contains 13 residues. CDR1 is MDHEN, CDR2 SYDVKM, per germline. V gave up 10 bases and J gave up 7 bases; unmatched junction bases: 7. The DNA of the CDR3 is TGTGCCACAGAGGACAGGGGAACTGAAAAACTGTTTTTT. This codes for CATEDRGTEKLFF.

The rearrangement links TRBV19 to TRBJ1-5, with D hard to call. Germline-derived CDR1 and CDR2 are LNHDA and SQIVND (reference sequence). The V and J ends lost 3 bases and 6 bases respectively, with 15 bases between them. This CDR3 spans 15 amino acids. This CDR3 reads CASSIAPAGSQPQHF. For the CDR3, the DNA is TGTGCCAGTAGTATCGCCCCGGCTGGGTCTCAGCCCCAGCATTTT.

This clone was counted a few times. This chain links TRBV7-9 with TRBJ1-2; D not certain. The CDR3 is 11 amino acids. V was pared by 3 bases and J by 8 bases, with 7 bases between. Germline V gives CDR1 SEHNR, CDR2 FQNEAQ (reference sequence). CDR3 in DNA: TGTGCCAGCAGCTTCCCTTGGGGCTACACCTTC. It translates to CASSFPWGYTF.

V is TRBV9 and J is TRBJ1-2, with 8 bases fitting TRBD1. The CDR3 has 13 residues. V gave up 0 bases and J gave up 8 bases; unmatched junction bases: 3. Germline V gene data show CDR1 as SGDLS and CDR2 as YYNGEE. The CDR3 reads CASSVDRGSGYTF. The CDR3 DNA follows: TGTGCCAGCAGCGTAGACAGGGGGAGCGGCTACACCTTC.

This chain uses TRBV30 with TRBJ1-1; tentative D call: TRBD1 (5 bases). Deletions cut 8 bases from V and 0 bases from J, with 10 bases between. Per germline, CDR1 GTSNPN and CDR2 SVGIG (reference sequence). CDR3 size: 12 residues. The chain's CDR3 is CAGGRLNTEAFF. As DNA, the CDR3 is TGTGCCGGGGGACGGCTGAACACTGAAGCTTTCTTT.

Here the CDR3 reads CASSPATSGQETQYF. The DNA of the CDR3 is TGTGCCAGCTCACCTGCAACTAGCGGCCAAGAGACCCAGTACTTC. This chain joins TRBV18 and TRBJ2-5, with 8 bases that match TRBD2. The CDR3 extends over 15 amino acids. Germline CDR1 is KGHSH and CDR2 is LQKENI. Unmatched junction bases numbered 4, after V lost 3 bases and J lost 1 base.

The J gene is TRBJ1-2, the V gene TRBV5-1; a weak D match, TRBD1 (6 bases). Germline assignment: CDR1 SGHRS and CDR2 YFSETQ. CDR3 length equals 14 residues. The V end was cut by 0 bases, the J end by 7 bases, with 13 bases between. CDR3 amino acids: CASSLEGGRSGYTF. DNA for the CDR3: TGCGCCAGCAGCTTGGAGGGGGGAAGAAGTGGCTACACCTTC. Based on the CDR3 plus reference TRBV5-1 and TRBJ1-2, the full variable domain is KAGVTQTPRYLIKTRGQQVTLSCSPISGHRSVSWYQQTPGQGLQFLFEYFSETQRNKGNFPGRFSGRQFSNSRSEMNVSTLELGDSALYLCASSLEGGRSGYTFGSGTRLTVV.

A note on this clone: A read error is possible here, since a much larger clone lies one base away. Different DNA sequences within this sample yield the same CDR3. The chain links TRBV28 to TRBJ2-5, with D unclear. V was shortened by 1 base and J by 2 bases, with 5 bases between the two germline ends. Looked up from germline, CDR1 is MDHEN and CDR2 is SYDVKM. This CDR3 is built from 13 residues. CDR3 loop: CASSLSGQETQYF. The CDR3 DNA is TGTGCCAGCAGTTTATCCGGACAAGAGACCCAGTACTTC.

The gene calls are TRBV5-1 and TRBJ1-4; D gene unclear. The CDR3 loop spans 14 amino acids. Between the trimmed V and J ends, which lost 4 bases and 0 bases, there was a span of 7 bases. CDR1 is SGHRS, CDR2 YFSETQ, per germline. The CDR3 nucleotides read TGCGCCAGCAGCCGAGAAACAACTAATGAAAAACTGTTTTTT. It codes for CASSRETTNEKLFF.

This chain uses TRBV5-1 with TRBJ1-2; no firm D call. The CDR3 sequence is 15 residues long. Germline lookup yields CDR1 SGHRS and CDR2 YFSETQ. The V end lost 4 bases, the J end lost 8 bases, and 21 bases lay between the germline ends. The chain's CDR3 is CASSPREGPTGGYTF. In DNA form, the CDR3 reads TGCGCCAGCAGCCCTCGGGAAGGCCCCACGGGGGGCTACACCTTC.